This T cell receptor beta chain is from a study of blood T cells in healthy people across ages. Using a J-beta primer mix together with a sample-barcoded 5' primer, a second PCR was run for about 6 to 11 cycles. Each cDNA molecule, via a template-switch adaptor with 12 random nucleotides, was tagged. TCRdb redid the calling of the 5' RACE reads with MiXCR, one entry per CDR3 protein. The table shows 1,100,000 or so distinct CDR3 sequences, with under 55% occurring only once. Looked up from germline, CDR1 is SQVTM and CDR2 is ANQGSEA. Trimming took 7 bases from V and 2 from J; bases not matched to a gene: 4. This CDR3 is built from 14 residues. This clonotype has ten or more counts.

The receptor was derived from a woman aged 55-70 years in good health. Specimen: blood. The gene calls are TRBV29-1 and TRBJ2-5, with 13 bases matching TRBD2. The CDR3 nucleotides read TGCAGCGGGCGGGGACTAGCGGGACAAGAGACCCAGTACTTC. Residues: CSGRGLAGQETQYF.